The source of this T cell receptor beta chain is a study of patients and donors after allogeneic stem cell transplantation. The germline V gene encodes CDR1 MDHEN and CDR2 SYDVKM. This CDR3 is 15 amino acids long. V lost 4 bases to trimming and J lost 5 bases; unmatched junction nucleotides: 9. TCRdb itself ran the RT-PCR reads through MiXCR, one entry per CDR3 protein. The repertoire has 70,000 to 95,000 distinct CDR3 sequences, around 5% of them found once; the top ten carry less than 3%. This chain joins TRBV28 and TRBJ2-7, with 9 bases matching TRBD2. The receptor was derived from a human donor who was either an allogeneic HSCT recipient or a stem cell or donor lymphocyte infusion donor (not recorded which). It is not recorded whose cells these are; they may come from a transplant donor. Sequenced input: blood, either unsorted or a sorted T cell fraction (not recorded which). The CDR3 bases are TGTGCCAGCAGTTACTCGGGACTAGCATCTGACGAGCAGTACTTC. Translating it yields CASSYSGLASDEQYF.